A selection of T cell receptor beta chains follows, all from one sample in a study of cytomegalovirus exposure and HLA in healthy donors. The repertoire was sequenced with immunoSEQ multiplex PCR; TCRdb's copy has only in-frame clones and lacks some. The sample gives tens of thousands of clones, 75% of which show up once; approximately 8% is in the top ten. Sequenced sample: PBMCs. These receptors were taken from a man in his 60s in good health and CMV-seropositive. The conserved cysteine and the conserved F or W are not part of the CDR3 here. Fields, in order: V gene, J gene, CDR3 length, CDR3 protein.

>TRBV6-1|TRBJ2-1|11
ATQTSGGIQQF
>TRBV7-9|TRBJ2-7|10
ASSLEGDEQY
>TRBV5-5|TRBJ2-5|11
ASSWSQKETQY
>TRBV4-1|TRBJ2-2|15
ASSQDLRDRYTGELF
>TRBV4-1|TRBJ1-5|14
ASSQGPHGQGKPQH
>TRBV19|TRBJ2-7|11
ASSMRGGYEQY
>TRBV5-1|TRBJ1-4|12
ASSIQGFNEKLF
>TRBV11-3|TRBJ2-2|14
ASSSGQGLNTGELF
>TRBV5-1|TRBJ1-3|13
ASSLVQASGNTIY
>TRBV6-1|TRBJ1-5|14
ASSEVGGSVNQPQH
>TRBV7-6|TRBJ2-7|13
ASSLNPGEQYEQY
>TRBV4-1|TRBJ2-2|11
ASSLPGTGELF
>TRBV2|TRBJ1-2|20
ASSERSHTGTGDLHPDYGYT
>TRBV5-5|TRBJ1-2|13
ASSLGRTANYGYT
>TRBV11-3|.|13
ASSSRLAISYEQY
>TRBV6-1|TRBJ2-7|12
ASSEQGISYEQY
>TRBV6-4|TRBJ1-1|12
ASSPGGQATEAF
>TRBV7-2|TRBJ2-3|11
ASSFQITDTQY
>TRBV7-2|TRBJ2-1|14
ASSFTGLAGGPGPF
>TRBV4-1|TRBJ2-2|13
ASSQGAGHTGELF
>TRBV27|TRBJ2-1|14
ASSQEPTSSYNEQF
>TRBV19|TRBJ2-5|14
ASSKRTSGEQETQY
>TRBV27|TRBJ1-5|12
ASSSGQGEQPQH
>TRBV5-6|TRBJ1-3|13
ASSLTGGSGNTIY
>TRBV29-1|TRBJ2-2|11
SVDRGYTGELF
>TRBV7-9|TRBJ2-1|13
ASSLVPGSYNEQF
>TRBV2|TRBJ1-2|11
ASTWGRNYGYT
>TRBV5-4|TRBJ2-6|15
ASSSPAGNSGANVLT
>TRBV4-1|TRBJ2-1|13
ASSQELGGFYEQF
>TRBV5-1|TRBJ1-4|13
ASSWGTATNEKLF
>TRBV28|TRBJ2-3|13
ASSLPSGLTDTQY
>TRBV2|TRBJ2-7|12
ASSDFGRSYEQY
>TRBV5-6|TRBJ2-7|11
ASTSGGSYEQY
>TRBV6-5|TRBJ2-6|13
ASNRYPSGANVLT
>TRBV7-2|TRBJ2-7|13
ASSPTDSSSYEQY
>TRBV7-8|TRBJ1-2|11
ASSLRQGLSYT
>TRBV2|TRBJ2-7|15
ASTPRLLAGDKYEQY
>TRBV18|TRBJ1-1|14
ASSPPLGRANTEAF
>TRBV9|TRBJ2-7|12
ASSVDADAYEQY
>TRBV7-9|.|13
ASSMLQGSSYEQY
>TRBV5-1|TRBJ1-2|14
ASSSKTTGGNYGYT
>TRBV7-9|TRBJ2-7|13
ASSLQTVSTYEQY
>TRBV6-1|TRBJ2-5|9
ASGAAETQY
>TRBV5-6|TRBJ1-1|12
ASGRQGVNTEAF
>TRBV5-1|TRBJ2-7|12
ASSAPRVPYEQY